This T cell receptor (beta chain) comes out of a study of human T cells and chemical hapten exposure. Stated time point: patch test 2, 6 weeks after DPC sensitization. Sample treatment: therapeutic diphenylcyclopropenone sensitization with weekly scalp DPC. MiXCR, applied by TCRdb to the RACE reads, yields one record per CDR3 protein. The sample has fewer than 85,000 distinct CDR3 sequences; 11% are singletons. Germline V gives CDR1 MNHEY, CDR2 SVGAGI. This CDR3 has 13 residues. V lost 2 bases to trimming and J lost 1 base, with 5 bases between them. The chain links TRBV6-5 to TRBJ2-5; no clear D gene. This clonotype originated in a man aged 18-30 years with alopecia areata. Some clones in this sample may be carry-over from other donors' samples. Sequences were derived from whole blood, sampled in connection with sensitization to the hapten diphenylcyclopropenone (DPC). The CDR3 loop is CASSYGRQETQYF. The CDR3 DNA is TGTGCCAGCAGTTACGGACGCCAAGAGACCCAGTACTTC.